A selection of T cell receptor beta chains follows, all from one sample in a study of T cell responses to AZD1222 COVID-19 vaccine. Produced via immunoSEQ multiplex PCR; TCRdb's table is partial and in-frame only. The sample shows approximately 73,000 clones, roughly 82% of them seen only once. Specimen: peripheral blood, collected on day 0 of AZD1222 vaccination. The source of these receptors is an adult in good health. Each CDR3 is given with its conserved first and last residue. D genes are given only for firm matches. The size of a clone is reported for some rows only, either as once, few or many, or as a class for expanded clones.

CDR3 protein: CASSPQGAGNQPQHF; CDR3 DNA: TGTGCCAGCTCACCACAGGGGGCAGGAAATCAGCCCCAGCATTTT; clone size: .; J gene: TRBJ1-5; CDR3 length: 15; V gene: TRBV18; D gene: TRBD1
CDR3 protein: CASSLVFTTDTQYF; CDR3 DNA: TGTGCCAGCAGCTTAGTATTTACAACAGATACGCAGTATTTT; clone size: .; J gene: TRBJ2-3; CDR3 length: 14; V gene: TRBV11-2; D gene: .
CDR3 protein: CASSISGNEKLFF; CDR3 DNA: TGCGCCAGCAGCATCTCGGGTAATGAAAAACTGTTTTTT; clone size: .; J gene: TRBJ1-4; CDR3 length: 13; V gene: TRBV5-1; D gene: .
CDR3 protein: CASSQRSGTGLSANVLTF; CDR3 DNA: TGCGCCAGCAGCCAGCGATCCGGGACGGGCTTGAGTGCCAACGTCCTGACTTTC; clone size: .; J gene: TRBJ2-6; CDR3 length: 18; V gene: TRBV4-3; D gene: .
CDR3 protein: CASKPGQGGTEAFF; CDR3 DNA: TGTGCCAGCAAACCCGGACAGGGCGGCACTGAAGCTTTCTTT; clone size: .; J gene: TRBJ1-1; CDR3 length: 14; V gene: TRBV9; D gene: TRBD1
CDR3 protein: CASSSGTSGATGELFF; CDR3 DNA: TGTGCCAGCAGTTCCGGGACTAGCGGGGCCACCGGGGAGCTGTTTTTT; clone size: .; J gene: TRBJ2-2; CDR3 length: 16; V gene: TRBV2; D gene: TRBD2
CDR3 protein: CASSKGYTRWSTEAFF; CDR3 DNA: TGTGCCAGCAGCAAGGGGTACACCCGGTGGAGCACTGAAGCTTTCTTT; clone size: .; J gene: TRBJ1-1; CDR3 length: 16; V gene: TRBV21-1; D gene: .
CDR3 protein: CASSLPSKNEQFF; CDR3 DNA: TGCGCCAGCAGCCTCCCTAGCAAGAATGAGCAGTTCTTC; clone size: .; J gene: TRBJ2-1; CDR3 length: 13; V gene: TRBV4-1; D gene: .
CDR3 protein: CASSQGGQGSYNEQFF; CDR3 DNA: TGTGCCAGCAGCCAAGGCGGACAGGGCTCCTACAATGAGCAGTTCTTC; clone size: .; J gene: TRBJ2-1; CDR3 length: 16; V gene: TRBV3-1/TRBV3-2; D gene: TRBD1
CDR3 protein: CASSERQGLETQYF; CDR3 DNA: TGTGCCAGCAGTGAAAGGCAGGGCTTAGAGACCCAGTACTTC; clone size: .; J gene: TRBJ2-5; CDR3 length: 14; V gene: TRBV2; D gene: .
CDR3 protein: CASSFGRETQYF; CDR3 DNA: TGTGCCAGCAGTTTTGGTCGCGAGACCCAGTACTTC; clone size: .; J gene: TRBJ2-5; CDR3 length: 12; V gene: TRBV12-3/TRBV12-4; D gene: .
CDR3 protein: CASSRGLQAYEQYF; CDR3 DNA: TGTGCCAGCAGCCGGGGACTCCAAGCCTACGAGCAGTACTTC; clone size: few; J gene: TRBJ2-7; CDR3 length: 14; V gene: TRBV3-1/TRBV3-2; D gene: .
CDR3 protein: CASSLGTSGNTIYF; CDR3 DNA: TGCGCCAGCAGTTTGGGCACTTCTGGAAACACCATATATTTT; clone size: .; J gene: TRBJ1-3; CDR3 length: 14; V gene: TRBV5-1; D gene: .
CDR3 protein: CASSERGARISYEQYF; CDR3 DNA: TGTGCCAGCAGTGAACGGGGGGCGAGGATTTCCTACGAGCAGTACTTC; clone size: .; J gene: TRBJ2-7; CDR3 length: 16; V gene: TRBV2; D gene: .
CDR3 protein: CASSLRGLNTGELFF; CDR3 DNA: TGTGCCAGCAGCTTAAGGGGATTGAACACCGGGGAGCTGTTTTTT; clone size: .; J gene: TRBJ2-2; CDR3 length: 15; V gene: TRBV7-2; D gene: .
CDR3 protein: CAISEPGGEKLFF; CDR3 DNA: TGTGCCATCAGTGAACCGGGCGGCGAAAAACTGTTTTTT; clone size: .; J gene: TRBJ1-4; CDR3 length: 13; V gene: TRBV10-3; D gene: .
CDR3 protein: CASSDSRVAQETQYF; CDR3 DNA: TGTGCCAGCAGTGACTCGAGGGTCGCCCAAGAGACCCAGTACTTC; clone size: .; J gene: TRBJ2-5; CDR3 length: 15; V gene: TRBV2; D gene: .
CDR3 protein: CASSYRTEAFF; CDR3 DNA: TGTGCCAGCAGTTACCGGACTGAAGCTTTCTTT; clone size: .; J gene: TRBJ1-1; CDR3 length: 11; V gene: TRBV6-5; D gene: .
CDR3 protein: CSVGPSPSGPEQFF; CDR3 DNA: TGCAGCGTTGGCCCTTCCCCCTCCGGGCCTGAGCAGTTCTTC; clone size: .; J gene: TRBJ2-1; CDR3 length: 14; V gene: TRBV29-1; D gene: .
CDR3 protein: CASSATITNEKLFF; CDR3 DNA: TGTGCCAGCAGCGCCACTATTACTAATGAAAAACTGTTTTTT; clone size: .; J gene: TRBJ1-4; CDR3 length: 14; V gene: TRBV5-4; D gene: .
CDR3 protein: CASFEGGRKAGELFF; CDR3 DNA: TGTGCCAGCTTCGAAGGGGGGCGCAAGGCCGGGGAGCTGTTTTTT; clone size: once; J gene: TRBJ2-2; CDR3 length: 15; V gene: TRBV5-4; D gene: .
CDR3 protein: CASRARNRAHYGYTF; CDR3 DNA: TGTGCCAGTAGAGCAAGAAACAGGGCCCACTATGGCTACACCTTC; clone size: .; J gene: TRBJ1-2; CDR3 length: 15; V gene: TRBV19; D gene: .
CDR3 protein: CASRDQPRDEQYF; CDR3 DNA: TGTGCCAGCAGGGACCAGCCTAGGGACGAGCAGTACTTC; clone size: .; J gene: TRBJ2-7; CDR3 length: 13; V gene: TRBV6-5; D gene: .
CDR3 protein: CASSEVWVGYGYTF; CDR3 DNA: TGTGCCAGCAGTGAAGTTTGGGTAGGCTATGGCTACACCTTC; clone size: .; J gene: TRBJ1-2; CDR3 length: 14; V gene: TRBV6-1; D gene: .
CDR3 protein: CASSYSYGLPDTQYF; CDR3 DNA: TGTGCCAGCAGTTACTCTTACGGACTGCCAGATACGCAGTATTTT; clone size: .; J gene: TRBJ2-3; CDR3 length: 15; V gene: TRBV6-5; D gene: .
CDR3 protein: CASSFGATVAKNIQYF; CDR3 DNA: TGTGCCAGCAGCTTCGGGGCTACTGTAGCCAAAAACATTCAGTACTTC; clone size: .; J gene: TRBJ2-4; CDR3 length: 16; V gene: TRBV5-6; D gene: .
CDR3 protein: CASSILRDSISGNTIYF; CDR3 DNA: TGTGCCAGTAGTATCCTCCGGGACAGTATCTCTGGAAACACCATATATTTT; clone size: .; J gene: TRBJ1-3; CDR3 length: 17; V gene: TRBV19; D gene: TRBD1
CDR3 protein: CATHPGSGANEKLFF; CDR3 DNA: TGTGCCACCCACCCCGGGAGTGGGGCTAATGAAAAACTGTTTTTT; clone size: .; J gene: TRBJ1-4; CDR3 length: 15; V gene: TRBV10-3; D gene: .
CDR3 protein: CASSSLGEINTEAFF; CDR3 DNA: TGTGCCAGCTCTTCCCTTGGCGAAATAAACACTGAAGCTTTCTTT; clone size: .; J gene: TRBJ1-1; CDR3 length: 15; V gene: TRBV6-5; D gene: .